The 6 T cell receptor beta chains listed next were all sequenced from one sample in a study of tumor and adjacent non-tumor tissue in lung cancer listed by TCRdb under 2018. RNA was isolated from bulk, unsorted tissue, and RNA quality was assessed with a NanoDrop ND-1000 and an Agilent 2100. Distant non-tumor tissue taken more than 3 cm from the tumor edge was used as the normal lung sample. Libraries were made using multiplex PCR. The sequencer listed for this sample is Illumina HiSeq 2500. Following protocols modified from ARM-PCR, the researchers constructed TCRbeta libraries through three rounds of nested PCR with primers (Table S4). TCRdb took the public reads, trimmed them with fastp at Q25, ran MiXCR for clone calling and kept in-frame beta chains. One record per CDR3 amino acid sequence lists the most common genes and DNA. The sample yields around 60,000 distinct CDR3 sequences; around two thirds were counted once. 25% to 35% of the sample is taken by the ten largest.

Sequenced material: distant non-tumor lung tissue. These receptors were taken from a man between 65 and 85 years old with non-small cell lung cancer.

This clonotype is a singleton in its sample. Germline is not matched at one junction end, which may reflect a read error. The V call is TRBV11-2, the J call TRBJ2-1, with no clear D. The CDR3 runs 16 residues. Per the germline V gene, CDR1 is SGHAT and CDR2 is FQNNGV. CDR3 region: CASGLVAWFAYNEQFF. The DNA for the CDR3 is TGTGCCAGCGGCTTAGTGGCGTGGTTCGCCTACAATGAGCAGTTCTTC.

As to this clonotype: This may stem from a read error, because a much larger clone lies one nucleotide away. The genes are TRBV12-3 or TRBV12-4 and TRBJ2-3; no clear D. The V and J ends lost 4 bases and 0 bases respectively, with 17 bases between them. The CDR3 length is 17 residues. The CDR3 loop reads CASSSQTGGFSTDTQYF. The CDR3 DNA sequence: TGTGCCAGCAGTTCCCAGACTGGCGGTTTTAGCACAGATACGCAGTATTTT.

This clonotype was detected ten times or more. V is TRBV4-2 and J is TRBJ2-1; 10 bases match TRBD2. Per germline, CDR1 LGHNA and CDR2 YNFKEQ. The J segment lost 3 bases and the V segment lost 0 bases, leaving 2 bases of the junction unmatched. This CDR3 spans 16 amino acids. CDR3 bases: TGTGCCAGCAGCCAAGAGGCTAGCGGGGGCTACAATGAGCAGTTCTTC. Its translation: CASSQEASGGYNEQFF.

V usage is TRBV30 and J usage is TRBJ2-3; a possible D gene is TRBD2 (6 bases). Germline CDR1 reads GTSNPN; CDR2 reads SVGIG (reference sequence). V lost 4 bases and J lost 0, with 17 bases in between. The CDR3 totals 16 residues. The CDR3 spells CAWKRSGGPSTDTQYF. The CDR3 DNA reads TGTGCCTGGAAAAGATCCGGGGGTCCTAGCACAGATACGCAGTATTTT. Based on the CDR3 plus reference TRBV30 and TRBJ2-3, the full variable domain is SQTIHQWPATLVQPVGSPLSLECTVEGTSNPNLYWYRQAAGRGLQLLFYSVGIGQISSEVPQNLSASRPQDRQFILSSKKLLLSDSGFYLCAWKRSGGPSTDTQYFGPGTRLTVL.

This clonotype occurred many times. V is TRBV12-3 or TRBV12-4 and J is TRBJ1-6, with a tentative D call TRBD1 (6 bases). Trimming stripped 3 bases from V and 7 bases from J, with 10 bases between. This CDR3 has 14 amino acids. Written as DNA, the CDR3 is TGTGCCAGCAGTTTTGGGGGGCAGAATTCACCCCTCCACTTT. Amino acids: CASSFGGQNSPLHF.

The V gene is TRBV6-2 or TRBV6-3, the J gene TRBJ2-5, with 9 bases aligning to TRBD2. This CDR3 is 17 amino acids long. V lost 0 bases, J lost 1 base, and 6 bases stayed unmatched. Germline loops: CDR1 MNHEY, CDR2 SVGEGT. CDR3 sequence reads: CASSYSIPRGGQETQYF. The CDR3 region has the DNA TGTGCCAGCAGTTACTCAATCCCGCGGGGGGGCCAAGAGACCCAGTACTTC.